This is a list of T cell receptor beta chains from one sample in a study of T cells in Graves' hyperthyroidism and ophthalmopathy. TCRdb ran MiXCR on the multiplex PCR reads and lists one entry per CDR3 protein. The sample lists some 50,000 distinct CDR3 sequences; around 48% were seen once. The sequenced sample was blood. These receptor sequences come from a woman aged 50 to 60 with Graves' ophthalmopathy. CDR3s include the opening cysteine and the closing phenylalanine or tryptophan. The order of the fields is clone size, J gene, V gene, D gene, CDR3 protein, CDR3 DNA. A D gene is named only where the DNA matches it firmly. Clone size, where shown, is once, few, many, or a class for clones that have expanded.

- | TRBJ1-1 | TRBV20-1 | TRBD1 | CSAGQGNPEAFF | TGCAGTGCTGGACAGGGTAACCCTGAAGCTTTCTTT
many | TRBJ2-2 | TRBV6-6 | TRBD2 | CASSFGTSGRATGELFF | TGTGCCAGCAGTTTCGGGACTAGCGGGAGGGCCACCGGGGAGCTGTTTTTT
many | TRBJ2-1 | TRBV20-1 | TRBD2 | CSASPGGSYNEQFF | TGCAGTGCTTCCCCCGGGGGGAGCTACAATGAGCAGTTCTTC
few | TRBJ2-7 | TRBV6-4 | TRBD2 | CASSPGTSGSYEQYF | TGTGCCAGCAGTCCCGGGACTAGCGGGAGTTACGAGCAGTACTTC